The T cell receptor (beta chain) under discussion was sequenced for a study of T cells in Graves' hyperthyroidism and ophthalmopathy. Germline-derived CDR1 and CDR2 are SGHVS and FQNEAQ. The CDR3 has 13 amino acids. The V end lost 1 base, the J end lost 4 bases, and 7 bases lay between the germline ends. Worth noting for this clonotype: The antigen remains unidentified. Since a much larger clone is just one base distant, this may be a read error.

TCR beta CDR3 regions were amplified from RNA transcripts. The study used the HTBI primer set for a first-round RT-PCR of the TCR CDR3. One entry per CDR3 protein results from TCRdb running MiXCR on the multiplex PCR reads. The profile shows under 350,000 distinct CDR3 sequences, roughly 18% of them singletons. Whole-study results and caveats: Ophthalmopathy prediction by the model preceded onset by a median roughly 6 months. Appearing also in blood were most of the thyroid clonotypes expanded above 0.001.

The clonotype comes from a woman aged 45-65 years with Graves' hyperthyroidism. The chain has TRBV7-8 and TRBJ1-2, with D possibly matching TRBD1 (5 bases). Source material: blood. The CDR3 nucleotides read TGTGCCAGCAGCTTAGGACAGACCTATGGCTACACCTTC. Residues: CASSLGQTYGYTF.